This entry lists 5 T cell receptor beta chains sequenced from one sample in a study of T cell responses to AZD1222 COVID-19 vaccine. The repertoire was sequenced with immunoSEQ multiplex PCR; TCRdb's copy has only in-frame clones and lacks some. The sample contains roughly 140,000 clones, around 90% of which appear only once. This sample comprised peripheral blood, obtained on day 0 of AZD1222 vaccination. These receptors originate from an adult in good health.

The genes are TRBV11-2 and TRBJ1-1, with a tentative D call TRBD1 (5 bases). The germline gives CDR1 SGHAT, CDR2 FQNNGV. Deletions cut 3 bases from V and 0 bases from J, with 8 bases between. This CDR3 has 14 residues. The CDR3, as DNA: TGTGCCAGCAGCTTTGCAGGGTTGAACACTGAAGCTTTCTTT. Its protein is CASSFAGLNTEAFF.

The chain uses TRBV5-6 and TRBJ2-7; D not resolved. CDR1 and CDR2 (germline): SGHDT, YYEEEE. CDR3 size: 15 residues. V lost 0 bases and J lost 5, with 15 bases in between. CDR3 protein: CASSLEGSLPNEQYF. In DNA, the CDR3 is TGTGCCAGCAGCTTGGAGGGCTCCCTCCCCAACGAGCAGTACTTC.

This chain joins TRBV12-3 or TRBV12-4 and TRBJ1-5, with unresolved D. This CDR3 has 12 amino acids. The germline V and J ends were trimmed by 5 bases and 4 bases, with 6 bases remaining between them. CDR3 sequence (DNA): TGTGCCAGCAGTAACAGAAATCAGCCCCAGCATTTT. Amino acids: CASSNRNQPQHF.

V gene TRBV5-1 combines with J gene TRBJ1-1; no reliable D call. The V end lost 5 bases, the J end lost 3 bases, and 20 bases lay between the germline ends. Looked up from germline, CDR1 is SGHRS and CDR2 is YFSETQ. The CDR3 has 16 residues. The CDR3 protein is CASSLGLPLGDTEAFF. Written as DNA, the CDR3 is TGCGCCAGCAGTCTTGGGCTTCCCCTCGGGGACACTGAAGCTTTCTTT.

The genes are TRBV30 and TRBJ2-5; perhaps TRBD2 as D (5 bases). Germline V gene data show CDR1 as GTSNPN and CDR2 as SVGIG (reference sequence). The CDR3 consists of 13 residues. V gave up 0 bases and J gave up 5 bases, with 10 bases separating them. The CDR3 loop reads CAWSVLGVETQYF. The CDR3, as DNA: TGTGCCTGGAGTGTACTAGGAGTGGAGACCCAGTACTTC.